What follows are 12 T cell receptor beta chains derived from one specimen sequenced in a study of vaccination effects on CD4 cells after COVID-19 (dated 2022 in TCRdb). To identify antigen-specific CD4+ T cell clonotypes by their expansion, the ViraFEST assay first stimulated PBMC with viral peptide pools and then applied TCR sequencing. After more than 9 days of culture, CD4+ T cells were isolated with the EasySep CD4+ T cell isolation kit. Two doses of either the BNT162b2 or the mRNA-1273 mRNA SARS-CoV-2 vaccine were administered to participants. These receptors' antigens are unknown. Library preparation used the immunoSEQ multiplex PCR assay. TCRdb retrieved this table from immuneACCESS and kept in-frame rearrangements only. Not all clones are present; in checked studies, unresolved V genes account for under half, and no reason is known for the remainder. Within this sample are roughly 30,000 clones, with roughly 70% of them counted one time only. The ten largest make up about 10% of the sample.

The specimen was CD4+ T cells from PBMCs cultured with HCoV-NL63 spike peptides, collected after COVID-19 vaccination. Reading the label with the study, this specimen's cell subset or site is: HCoV-NL63 spike overlapping peptide pool stimulation. Receptor source: a human donor who received a COVID-19 vaccine.

The rearrangement uses TRBV5-4 and TRBJ1-4; 7 bases fit TRBD1. V trimming: 2 bases; J trimming: 8 bases; junction bases outside the gene matches: 6. Germline CDR1 reads SGHNT; CDR2 reads YYREEE (reference sequence). The CDR3 has 14 residues. CDR3 amino acids: CASSFGQGEEKLFF. The CDR3 region has the DNA TGTGCCAGCAGCTTTGGGCAGGGGGAGGAAAAACTGTTTTTT. Full variable domain (remainder filled in from reference TRBV5-4 and TRBJ1-4): ETGVTQSPTHLIKTRGQQVTLRCSSQSGHNTVSWYQQALGQGPQFIFQYYREEENGRGNFPPRFSGLQFPNYSSELNVNALELDDSALYLCASSFGQGEEKLFFGSGTQLSVL.

The chain couples TRBV13 to TRBJ2-2; TRBD2 matches 11 bases. Germline-derived CDR1 and CDR2 are PRHDT and FYEKMQ (reference sequence). The CDR3 covers 17 residues. V was pared by 2 bases and J by 2 bases, with 4 bases of the junction left unmatched. CDR3 DNA sequence: TGTGCCAGCAGCTTAAGAACTAGCGGGAGCAACACCGGGGAGCTGTTTTTT. It encodes CASSLRTSGSNTGELFF.

The rearrangement joins TRBV3-1 (or the pseudogene TRBV3-2) to TRBJ2-2; no definite D call. Germline lookup yields CDR1 LGHDT and CDR2 YNNKEL (reference sequence). V was clipped by 4 bases and J by 7 bases, with 13 bases between them. This CDR3 has 14 amino acids. The DNA of the CDR3 is TGTGCCAGCAGCCGAGAGACTTTGAACGGGGAGCTGTTTTTT. This encodes CASSRETLNGELFF.

In its sample, this clone was seen once. This chain links TRBV11-2 with TRBJ1-2, with D possibly TRBD1 on 6 matching bases. The germline gives CDR1 SGHAT, CDR2 FQNNGV. The CDR3 consists of 15 residues. Trimming stripped 5 bases from V and 1 base from J, with 14 bases between. CDR3: CASSPGASFNYGYTF. As DNA, the CDR3 is TGTGCCAGCAGCCCAGGGGCCAGTTTTAACTATGGCTACACCTTC.

The rearrangement uses TRBV6-5 and TRBJ2-7, with D tentatively TRBD1 (6 bases). V lost 7 bases and J 2 bases, leaving 12 bases between the germline ends. Germline assignment: CDR1 MNHEY and CDR2 SVGAGI. There are 13 residues in the CDR3. The CDR3 bases are TGTGCCAGCAATTTCAGGGGCGCCTACGAGCAGTACTTC. Translation: CASNFRGAYEQYF.

The chain is built from TRBV30 and TRBJ2-7, with TRBD1 as a possible D gene (5 bases). Germline lookup yields CDR1 GTSNPN and CDR2 SVGIG (reference sequence). V lost 4 bases and J lost 1, with 5 bases in between. The CDR3 runs to 11 residues. CDR3 protein: CAWTGSYEQYF. The DNA for the CDR3 is TGTGCCTGGACAGGGTCCTACGAGCAGTACTTC.

CDR3 amino acids: CASSYSNPGHGYTF. CDR3 nucleotide sequence: TGTGCCAGCAGTTACTCGAACCCAGGCCATGGCTACACCTTC. The gene calls are TRBV6-5 and TRBJ1-2, with D unresolved. With 0 bases removed from V and 6 bases from J, the gap between germline ends came to 11 bases. Germline-derived CDR1 and CDR2 are MNHEY and SVGAGI. The CDR3 is made up of 14 amino acids.

The chain is built from TRBV10-1 and TRBJ1-5; D is unclear. The CDR3 extends over 15 amino acids. The germline CDR1 and CDR2 sequences are WNHNN and SYGVQD (reference sequence). V was shortened by 3 bases and J by 2 bases, with 11 bases between the two germline ends. This CDR3 is CASSDSTAGNQPQHF. The CDR3 nucleotides read TGCGCCAGCAGTGACTCCACGGCGGGCAATCAGCCCCAGCATTTT.

This clone was found once. This chain joins TRBV7-7 and TRBJ2-1; D ambiguous. Germline lookup yields CDR1 SSHAT and CDR2 FNYEAQ (reference sequence). Trimming removed 1 base from V and 6 bases from J, with 7 bases in between. This CDR3 has 13 residues. The CDR3 bases are TGTGCCAGCAGCTTAGGAATCTTCAATGAGCAGTTCTTC. It specifies CASSLGIFNEQFF.

This clone was counted a single time. This chain uses TRBV6-5 with TRBJ1-2; TRBD1 matches at 8 bases. The germline V gene encodes CDR1 MNHEY and CDR2 SVGAGI. Unmatched junction bases numbered 7, after V lost 7 bases and J lost 3 bases. This CDR3 is 14 amino acids long. The CDR3 DNA follows: TGTGCCAGCACCCGACAGGGGTCGTACTATGGCTACACCTTC. Its protein product is CASTRQGSYYGYTF.

In its sample, this clone was seen a few times. The rearrangement links TRBV18 to TRBJ2-2; TRBD2 is a possible D gene (5 bases). The CDR3 is 15 amino acids. Germline CDR1 reads KGHSH; CDR2 reads LQKENI. Trimming took 2 bases from V and 1 from J, leaving 8 bases between them. The CDR3 loop reads CASSPRTGNTGELFF. The CDR3 DNA reads as TGTGCCAGCTCACCAAGGACTGGGAACACCGGGGAGCTGTTTTTT. The full variable domain, rest sourced from reference TRBV18 and TRBJ2-2, is NAGVMQNPRHLVRRRGQEARLRCSPMKGHSHVYWYRQLPEEGLKFMVYLQKENIIDESGMPKERFSAEFPKEGPSILRIQQVVRGDSAAYFCASSPRTGNTGELFFGEGSRLTVL.

The genes are TRBV6-1 and TRBJ2-7; 10 bases are a match to TRBD1. The CDR3 covers 15 residues. The ends lost 2 bases at V and 4 bases at J; junction bases unmatched: 5. Per germline, CDR1 MNHNS and CDR2 SASEGT. CDR3 amino acids: CASSEWGQGRYEQYF. The CDR3 DNA follows: TGTGCCAGCAGTGAATGGGGACAGGGGCGGTACGAGCAGTACTTC.